This record covers a single T cell receptor beta chain. This sample is part of a study of blood T cell repertoires in COVID-19. Turning to the study itself: The United States, Italy and Spain supplied acute and convalescent COVID-19 samples. Sources were T cells, B-cell-depleted T cells, or PBMCs; the material itself was cDNA or gDNA.

Source study methods: Amplification of reference gene primers was used by the study to estimate nucleated cell counts. Assay: immunoSEQ multiplex PCR; the TCRdb copy retains only in-frame clones and omits some. The DNA gave D and trimming, while V, J and clone size come from that table. The data show 100,000 to 150,000 clones, over 75% seen once. Germline CDR1 SGHVS, CDR2 FNYEAQ. The germline V and J ends were trimmed by 5 bases and 6 bases, with 11 bases remaining between them. The CDR3 runs to 14 residues. The rearrangement joins TRBV7-6 to TRBJ1-6; possibly TRBD1 for D (5 bases). Sample: peripheral blood. The receptor was derived from a middle-aged man with acute or convalescent COVID-19. As DNA, the CDR3 is TGTGCCAGCAGCCCCGGGCAGGGTAATTCACCCCTCCACTTT. Translating gives CASSPGQGNSPLHF.